Here is one TCR beta chain with its context. The protocol was immunoSEQ multiplex PCR, while the TCRdb copy is restricted to in-frame clones and leaves out a portion. The profile shows 60,000 or so clones, 82% of them singletons. V lost 5 bases to trimming and J lost 1 base, with 9 bases between them. This CDR3 region has 13 residues. The V gene's germline CDR1 is MNHEY and CDR2 SVGAGI. The sample is drawn from a study of blood T cell repertoires in COVID-19. The rearrangement links TRBV6-5 to TRBJ2-7; a weak D match, TRBD2 (6 bases). What was sequenced was peripheral blood. The source of this sequence is a man aged 60-69 years with acute or convalescent COVID-19. The CDR3 DNA sequence: TGTGCCAGCAGTCCCGGACTATCCTACGAGCAGTACTTC. Translation gives CASSPGLSYEQYF.